This TCR beta chain was profiled in a study of T cell responses to AZD1222 COVID-19 vaccine. Measured with immunoSEQ multiplex PCR; TCRdb has only the in-frame clones, and not every one. Here the sample spans around 130,000 clones, 88% being singletons. Germline V gene sequence: CDR1 MNHNS, CDR2 SASEGT. This CDR3 has 15 amino acids. The V and J ends lost 3 bases and 2 bases respectively, with 8 bases between them. The chain uses TRBV6-1 and TRBJ1-6, with D unclear. Sequenced material: peripheral blood, taken on day 0 of MenACWY control vaccination. The source is an adult in good health. The CDR3 here is CASSEAFPYNSPLHF. CDR3 nucleotide sequence: TGTGCCAGCAGTGAGGCCTTCCCCTATAATTCACCCCTCCACTTT.